This T cell receptor beta chain originates from a study of T cell repertoires in cytomegalovirus infection. Study background: HLA-C-restricted CMV epitopes, recently identified, and well-studied HLA-B-restricted ones were used by the study. It was the public TCR beta signatures that indicated both CMV infection and matching HLA type. Study conclusions and caveats: In two of eight donors, the top clonotype was HLA-C-restricted CMV-specific. Frequencies of public TCR beta families were cumulated, and this identified carriers of CMV plus the relevant HLA.

About this clonotype itself: Antigen specificity is unknown.

A single record per CDR3 protein comes from TCRdb applying MiXCR to the reads. Here the sample spans 900,000 to 950,000 distinct CDR3 sequences, around 32% being singletons. The CDR3 is made up of 15 amino acids. The V and J ends lost 4 bases and 8 bases, in that order; junction bases with no gene match: 12. From germline, CDR1 is SGHDN and CDR2 FVKESK. The gene calls are TRBV14 and TRBJ1-2; 8 nucleotides agree with TRBD1. The source material was cultured CD8+ T cells from PBMCs, sampled from culture after CMV antigen stimulation. The clonotype was recovered from a human donor in good health (CMV status not recorded). Some clones in this sample may be carry-over from other donors' samples. CDR3 coding DNA: TGTGCCAGCAGCCTCTGGACAGGGACGGCGGAAGGCTACACCTTC. This gives the protein CASSLWTGTAEGYTF.